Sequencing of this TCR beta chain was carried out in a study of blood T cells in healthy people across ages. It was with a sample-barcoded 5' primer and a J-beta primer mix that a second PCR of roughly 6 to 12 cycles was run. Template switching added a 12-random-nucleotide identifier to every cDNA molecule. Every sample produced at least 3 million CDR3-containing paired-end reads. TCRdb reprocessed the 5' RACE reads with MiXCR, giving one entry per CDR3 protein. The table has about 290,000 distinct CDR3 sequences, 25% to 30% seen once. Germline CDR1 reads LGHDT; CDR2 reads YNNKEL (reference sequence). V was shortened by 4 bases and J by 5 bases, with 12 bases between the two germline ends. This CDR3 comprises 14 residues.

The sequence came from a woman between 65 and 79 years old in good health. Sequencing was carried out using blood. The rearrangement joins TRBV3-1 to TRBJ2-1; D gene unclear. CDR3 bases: TGTGCCAGCAGCCCTACGGCAGAGAACAATGAGCAGTTCTTC. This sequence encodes CASSPTAENNEQFF.